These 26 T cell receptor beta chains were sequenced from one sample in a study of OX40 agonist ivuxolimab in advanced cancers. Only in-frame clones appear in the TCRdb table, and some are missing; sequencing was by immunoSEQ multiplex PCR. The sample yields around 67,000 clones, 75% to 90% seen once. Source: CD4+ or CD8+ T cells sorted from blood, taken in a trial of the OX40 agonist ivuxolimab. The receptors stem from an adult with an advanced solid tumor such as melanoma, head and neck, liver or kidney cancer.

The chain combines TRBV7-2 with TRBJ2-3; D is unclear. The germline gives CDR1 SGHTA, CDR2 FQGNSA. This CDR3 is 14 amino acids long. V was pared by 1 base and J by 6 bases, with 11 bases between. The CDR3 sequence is CASSLVEAADTQYF. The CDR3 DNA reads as TGTGCCAGCAGCTTAGTAGAGGCCGCCGATACGCAGTATTTT.

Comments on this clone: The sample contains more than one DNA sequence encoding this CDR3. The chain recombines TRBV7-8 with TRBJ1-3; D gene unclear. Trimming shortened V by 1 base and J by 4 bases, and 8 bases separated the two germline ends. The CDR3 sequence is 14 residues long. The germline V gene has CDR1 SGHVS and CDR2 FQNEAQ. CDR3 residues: CASSLGFGGNTIYF. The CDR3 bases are TGTGCCAGCAGCTTAGGTTTTGGAGGAAACACCATATATTTT.

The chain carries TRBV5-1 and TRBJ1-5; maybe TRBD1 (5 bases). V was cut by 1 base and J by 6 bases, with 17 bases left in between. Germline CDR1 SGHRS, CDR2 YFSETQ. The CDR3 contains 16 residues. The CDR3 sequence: CASSLKLQGWSQPQHF. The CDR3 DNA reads TGCGCCAGCAGCTTGAAACTCCAGGGATGGAGTCAGCCCCAGCATTTT. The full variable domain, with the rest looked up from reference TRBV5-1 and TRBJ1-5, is KAGVTQTPRYLIKTRGQQVTLSCSPISGHRSVSWYQQTPGQGLQFLFEYFSETQRNKGNFPGRFSGRQFSNSRSEMNVSTLELGDSALYLCASSLKLQGWSQPQHFGDGTRLSIL.

CDR3 in DNA: TGTGCCAGCTCCCCGGGGGCCCTTATAAGCTCCTACGAGCAGTACTTC. Protein: CASSPGALISSYEQYF. The chain uses TRBV18 and TRBJ2-7; D is perhaps TRBD1 or TRBD2 (6 bases each). CDR1 KGHSH and CDR2 LQKENI come from the germline V gene. The V end was cut by 6 bases, the J end by 0 bases, with 18 bases between. CDR3 size: 16 residues.

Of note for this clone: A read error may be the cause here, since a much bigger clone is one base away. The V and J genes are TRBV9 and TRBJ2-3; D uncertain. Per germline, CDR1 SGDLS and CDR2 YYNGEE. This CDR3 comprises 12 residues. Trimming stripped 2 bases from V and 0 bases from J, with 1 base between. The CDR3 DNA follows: TGTGCCAGCAGCGTGAGCACAGATACGCAGTATTTT. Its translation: CASSVSTDTQYF.

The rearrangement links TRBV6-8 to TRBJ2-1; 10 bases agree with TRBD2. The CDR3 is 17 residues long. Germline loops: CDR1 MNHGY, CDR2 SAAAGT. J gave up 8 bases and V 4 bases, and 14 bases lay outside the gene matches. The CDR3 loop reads CASSSPPQSGGADEQFF. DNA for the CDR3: TGTGCCAGCAGTTCTCCACCCCAGAGCGGGGGGGCGGATGAGCAGTTCTTC.

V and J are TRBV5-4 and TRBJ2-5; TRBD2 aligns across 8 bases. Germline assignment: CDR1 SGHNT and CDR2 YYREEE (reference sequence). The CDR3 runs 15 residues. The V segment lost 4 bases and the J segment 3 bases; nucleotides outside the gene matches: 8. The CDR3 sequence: CASSRELLAEETQYF. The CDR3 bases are TGTGCCAGCAGCCGTGAGTTACTAGCGGAAGAGACCCAGTACTTC.

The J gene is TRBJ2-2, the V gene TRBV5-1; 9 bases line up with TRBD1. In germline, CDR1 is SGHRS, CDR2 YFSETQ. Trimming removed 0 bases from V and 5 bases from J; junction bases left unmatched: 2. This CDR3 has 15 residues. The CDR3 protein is CASSLVTGGTGELFF. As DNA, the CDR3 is TGCGCCAGCAGCTTGGTGACAGGGGGGACCGGGGAGCTGTTTTTT. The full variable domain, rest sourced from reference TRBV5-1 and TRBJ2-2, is KAGVTQTPRYLIKTRGQQVTLSCSPISGHRSVSWYQQTPGQGLQFLFEYFSETQRNKGNFPGRFSGRQFSNSRSEMNVSTLELGDSALYLCASSLVTGGTGELFFGEGSRLTVL.

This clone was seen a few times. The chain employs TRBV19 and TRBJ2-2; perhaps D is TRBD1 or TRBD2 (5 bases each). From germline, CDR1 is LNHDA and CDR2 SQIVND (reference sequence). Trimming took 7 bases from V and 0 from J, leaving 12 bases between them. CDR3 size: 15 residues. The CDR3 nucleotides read TGTGCCAGTACCCCGGGACGGACGAACACCGGGGAGCTGTTTTTT. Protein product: CASTPGRTNTGELFF.

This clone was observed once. The CDR3 region has the DNA TGTGCCAGCAGTTACTCGAACGAGCAGTACTTC. Its protein is CASSYSNEQYF. The rearrangement joins TRBV6-5 to TRBJ2-7; D unclear. V lost 0 bases, J lost 5 bases, and 2 bases lay in between. Germline CDR1 MNHEY, CDR2 SVGAGI. The CDR3 totals 11 residues.

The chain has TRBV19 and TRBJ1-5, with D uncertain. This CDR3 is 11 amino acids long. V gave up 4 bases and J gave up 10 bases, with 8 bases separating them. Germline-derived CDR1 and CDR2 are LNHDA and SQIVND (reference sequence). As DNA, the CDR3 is TGTGCCAGTAGTACGGTCCCCCCCCAGCATTTT. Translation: CASSTVPPQHF.

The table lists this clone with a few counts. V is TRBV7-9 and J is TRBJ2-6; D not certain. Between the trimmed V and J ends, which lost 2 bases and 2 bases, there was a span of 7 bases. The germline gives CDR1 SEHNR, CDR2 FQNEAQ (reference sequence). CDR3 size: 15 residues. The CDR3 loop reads CASSLIRAGANVLTF. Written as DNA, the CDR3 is TGTGCCAGCAGCTTAATTAGGGCTGGGGCCAACGTCCTGACTTTC.

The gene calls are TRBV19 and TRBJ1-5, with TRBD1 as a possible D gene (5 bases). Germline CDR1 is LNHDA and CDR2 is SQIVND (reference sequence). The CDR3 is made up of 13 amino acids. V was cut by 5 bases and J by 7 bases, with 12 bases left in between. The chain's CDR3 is CASSGDGDQPQHF. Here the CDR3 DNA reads TGTGCCAGTAGTGGGGACGGTGACCAGCCCCAGCATTTT.

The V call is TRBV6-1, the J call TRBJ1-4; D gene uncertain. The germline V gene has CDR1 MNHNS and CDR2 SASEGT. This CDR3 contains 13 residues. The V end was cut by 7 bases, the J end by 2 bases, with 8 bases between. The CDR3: CASNQLTNEKLFF. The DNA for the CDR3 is TGTGCCAGCAATCAGTTGACTAATGAAAAACTGTTTTTT.

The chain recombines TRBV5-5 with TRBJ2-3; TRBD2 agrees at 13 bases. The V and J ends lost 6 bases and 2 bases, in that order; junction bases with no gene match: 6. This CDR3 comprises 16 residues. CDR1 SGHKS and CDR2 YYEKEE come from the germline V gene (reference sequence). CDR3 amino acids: CASTKGLAGATDTQYF. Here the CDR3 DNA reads TGTGCCAGCACCAAAGGACTAGCGGGGGCCACAGATACGCAGTATTTT.

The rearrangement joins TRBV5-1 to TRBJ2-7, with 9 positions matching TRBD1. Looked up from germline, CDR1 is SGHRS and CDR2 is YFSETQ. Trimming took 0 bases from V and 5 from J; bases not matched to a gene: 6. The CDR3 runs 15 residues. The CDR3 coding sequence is TGCGCCAGCAGCTTGGCGGGACAGGGATCAGACGAGCAGTACTTC. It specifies CASSLAGQGSDEQYF. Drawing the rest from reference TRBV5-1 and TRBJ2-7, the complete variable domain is KAGVTQTPRYLIKTRGQQVTLSCSPISGHRSVSWYQQTPGQGLQFLFEYFSETQRNKGNFPGRFSGRQFSNSRSEMNVSTLELGDSALYLCASSLAGQGSDEQYFGPGTRLTVT.

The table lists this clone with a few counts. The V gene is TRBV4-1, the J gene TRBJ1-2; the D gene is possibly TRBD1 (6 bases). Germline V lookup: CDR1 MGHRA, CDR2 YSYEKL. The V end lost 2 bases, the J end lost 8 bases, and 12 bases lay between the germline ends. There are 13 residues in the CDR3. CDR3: CASSQSGVGGYTF. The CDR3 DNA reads TGCGCCAGCAGCCAATCAGGGGTGGGGGGCTACACCTTC.

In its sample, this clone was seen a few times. CDR3 amino acids: CASSQLGSGTGELFF. The CDR3 region has the DNA TGTGCCAGCAGCCAGTTGGGGTCCGGCACCGGGGAGCTGTTTTTT. The J gene is TRBJ2-2, the V gene TRBV14; D uncertain. Germline-derived CDR1 and CDR2 are SGHDN and FVKESK. The V gene lost 3 bases and the J gene lost 4 bases, with 12 bases spanning the gap. This CDR3 has 15 residues.

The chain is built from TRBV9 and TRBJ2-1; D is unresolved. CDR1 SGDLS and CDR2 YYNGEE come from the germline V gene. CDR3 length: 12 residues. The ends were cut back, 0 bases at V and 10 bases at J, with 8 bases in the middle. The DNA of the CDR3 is TGTGCCAGCAGCGTAGATACGGGCGAGCAGTTCTTC. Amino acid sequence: CASSVDTGEQFF.

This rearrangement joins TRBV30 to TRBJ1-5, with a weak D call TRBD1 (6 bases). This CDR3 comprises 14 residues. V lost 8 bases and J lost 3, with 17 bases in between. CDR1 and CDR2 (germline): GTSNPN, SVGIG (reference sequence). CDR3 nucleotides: TGTGCCGCTACAGGGACCTCCTTCAATCAGCCCCAGCATTTT. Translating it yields CAATGTSFNQPQHF.

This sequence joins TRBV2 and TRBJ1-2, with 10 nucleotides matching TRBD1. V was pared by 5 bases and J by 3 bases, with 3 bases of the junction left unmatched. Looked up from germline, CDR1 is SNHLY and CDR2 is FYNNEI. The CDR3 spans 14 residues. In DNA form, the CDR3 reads TGTGCCAGCAGTAGACAGGGGGCCGACTATGGCTACACCTTC. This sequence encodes CASSRQGADYGYTF.

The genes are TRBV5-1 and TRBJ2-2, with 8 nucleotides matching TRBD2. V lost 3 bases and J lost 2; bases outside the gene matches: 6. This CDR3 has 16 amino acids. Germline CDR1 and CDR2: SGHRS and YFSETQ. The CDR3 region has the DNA TGCGCCAGCAGCTCAGAAAGCGGGGGCAACACCGGGGAGCTGTTTTTT. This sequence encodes CASSSESGGNTGELFF.

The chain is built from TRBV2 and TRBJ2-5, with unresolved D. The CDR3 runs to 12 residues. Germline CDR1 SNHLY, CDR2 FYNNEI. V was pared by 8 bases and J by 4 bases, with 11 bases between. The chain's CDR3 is CASLGYTETQYF. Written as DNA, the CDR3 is TGTGCCAGCTTGGGATATACAGAGACCCAGTACTTC.

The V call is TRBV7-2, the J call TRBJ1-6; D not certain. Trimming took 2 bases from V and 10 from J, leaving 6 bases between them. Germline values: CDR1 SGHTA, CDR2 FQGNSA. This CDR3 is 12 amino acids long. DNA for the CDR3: TGTGCCAGCAGCTTACAGAGATCACCCCTCCACTTT. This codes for CASSLQRSPLHF.

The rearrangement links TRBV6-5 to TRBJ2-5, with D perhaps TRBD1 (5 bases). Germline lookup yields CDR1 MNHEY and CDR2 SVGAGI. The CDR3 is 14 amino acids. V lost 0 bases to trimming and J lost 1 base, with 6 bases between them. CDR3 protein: CASSYSTAQETQYF. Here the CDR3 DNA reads TGTGCCAGCAGTTACTCGACAGCCCAAGAGACCCAGTACTTC.

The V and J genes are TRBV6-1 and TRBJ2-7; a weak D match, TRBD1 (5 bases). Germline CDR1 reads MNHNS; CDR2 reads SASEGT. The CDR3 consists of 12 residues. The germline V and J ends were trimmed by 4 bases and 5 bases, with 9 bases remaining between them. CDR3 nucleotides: TGTGCCAGCAGTGCCCAGGGTGACGAGCAGTACTTC. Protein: CASSAQGDEQYF.